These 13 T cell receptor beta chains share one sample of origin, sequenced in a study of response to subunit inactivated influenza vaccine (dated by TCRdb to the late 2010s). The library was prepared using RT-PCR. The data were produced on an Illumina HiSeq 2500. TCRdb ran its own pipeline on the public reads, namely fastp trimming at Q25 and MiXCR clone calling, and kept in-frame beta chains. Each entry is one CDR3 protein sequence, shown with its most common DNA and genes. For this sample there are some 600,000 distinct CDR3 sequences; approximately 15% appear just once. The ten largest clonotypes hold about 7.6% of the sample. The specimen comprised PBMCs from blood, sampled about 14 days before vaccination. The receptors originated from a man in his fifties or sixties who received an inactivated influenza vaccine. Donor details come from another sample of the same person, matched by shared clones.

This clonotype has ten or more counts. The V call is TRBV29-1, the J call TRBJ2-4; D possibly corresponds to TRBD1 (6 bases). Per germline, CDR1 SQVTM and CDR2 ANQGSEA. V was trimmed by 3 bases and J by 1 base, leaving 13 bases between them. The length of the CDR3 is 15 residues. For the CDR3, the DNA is TGCAGCGTTGAGTTTGGGGACACTGCCAAAAACATTCAGTACTTC. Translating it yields CSVEFGDTAKNIQYF.

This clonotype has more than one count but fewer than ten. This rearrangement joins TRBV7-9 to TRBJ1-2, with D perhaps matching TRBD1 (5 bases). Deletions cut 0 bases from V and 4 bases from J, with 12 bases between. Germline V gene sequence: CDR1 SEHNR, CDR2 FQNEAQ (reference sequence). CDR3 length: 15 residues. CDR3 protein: CASSLAEGPSYGYTF. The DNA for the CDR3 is TGTGCCAGCAGCTTAGCCGAGGGACCAAGCTATGGCTACACCTTC.

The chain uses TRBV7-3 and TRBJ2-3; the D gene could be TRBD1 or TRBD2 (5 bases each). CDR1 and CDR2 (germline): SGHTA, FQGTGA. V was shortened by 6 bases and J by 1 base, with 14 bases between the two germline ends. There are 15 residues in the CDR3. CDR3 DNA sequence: TGTGCCAGCAGACTGGGACCGTGGGGCACAGATACGCAGTATTTT. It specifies CASRLGPWGTDTQYF.

The CDR3 DNA is TGCGCCAGCAGCCAAGAGGCGGGGACCCTGGCCAATGAGCAGTTCTTC. This translates into CASSQEAGTLANEQFF. The chain links TRBV4-3 to TRBJ2-1, with a tentative D call TRBD2 (6 bases). This CDR3 has 16 amino acids. The ends were cut back, 0 bases at V and 6 bases at J, with 15 bases in the middle. The germline gives CDR1 LGHNA, CDR2 YSLEER.

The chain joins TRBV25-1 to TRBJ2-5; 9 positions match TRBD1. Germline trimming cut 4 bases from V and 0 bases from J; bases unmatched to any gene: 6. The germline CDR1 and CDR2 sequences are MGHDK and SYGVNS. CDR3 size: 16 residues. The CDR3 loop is CASSAGQGQDQETQYF. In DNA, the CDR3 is TGTGCCAGCAGTGCCGGACAGGGGCAAGACCAAGAGACCCAGTACTTC.

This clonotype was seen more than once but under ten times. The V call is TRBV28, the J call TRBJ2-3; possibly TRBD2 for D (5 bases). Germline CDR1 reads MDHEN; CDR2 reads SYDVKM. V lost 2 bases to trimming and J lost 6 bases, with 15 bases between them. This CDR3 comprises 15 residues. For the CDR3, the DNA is TGTGCCAGCAGTTTACCCGGGGTTGTTGTGGATACGCAGTATTTT. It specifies CASSLPGVVVDTQYF.

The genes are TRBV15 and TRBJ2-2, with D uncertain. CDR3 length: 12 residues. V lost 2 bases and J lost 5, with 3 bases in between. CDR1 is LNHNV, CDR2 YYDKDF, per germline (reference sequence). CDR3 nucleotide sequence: TGTGCCACCAGCAGACCAACCGGGGAGCTGTTTTTT. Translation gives CATSRPTGELFF.

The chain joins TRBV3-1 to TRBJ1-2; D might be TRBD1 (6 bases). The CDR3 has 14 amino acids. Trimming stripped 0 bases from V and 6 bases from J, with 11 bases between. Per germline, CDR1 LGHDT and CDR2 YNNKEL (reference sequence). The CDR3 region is CASSQDTGAHGYTF. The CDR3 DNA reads TGTGCCAGCAGCCAAGATACGGGGGCCCATGGCTACACCTTC.

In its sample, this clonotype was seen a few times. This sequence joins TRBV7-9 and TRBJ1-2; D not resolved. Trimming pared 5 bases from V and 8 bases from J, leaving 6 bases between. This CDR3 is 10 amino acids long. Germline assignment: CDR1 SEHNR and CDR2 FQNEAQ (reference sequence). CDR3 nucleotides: TGTGCCAGCAGCCTTCACGGCTACACCTTC. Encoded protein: CASSLHGYTF.

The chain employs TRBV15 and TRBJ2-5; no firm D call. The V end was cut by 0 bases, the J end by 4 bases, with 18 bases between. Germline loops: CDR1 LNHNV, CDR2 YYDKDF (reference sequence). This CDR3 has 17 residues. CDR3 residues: CATSRDRATISVETQYF. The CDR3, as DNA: TGTGCCACCAGCAGAGATAGGGCCACGATTAGTGTAGAGACCCAGTACTTC.

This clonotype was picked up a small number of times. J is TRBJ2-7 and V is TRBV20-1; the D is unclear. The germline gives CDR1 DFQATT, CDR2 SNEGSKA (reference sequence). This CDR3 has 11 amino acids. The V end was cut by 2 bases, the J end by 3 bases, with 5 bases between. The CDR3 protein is CSARLLYEQYF. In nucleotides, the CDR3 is TGCAGTGCTAGACTACTCTACGAGCAGTACTTC.

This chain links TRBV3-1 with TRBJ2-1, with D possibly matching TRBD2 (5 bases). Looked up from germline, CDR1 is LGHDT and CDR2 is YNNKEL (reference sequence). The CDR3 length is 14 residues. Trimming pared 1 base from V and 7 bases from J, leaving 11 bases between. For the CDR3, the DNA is TGTGCCAGCAGCCAAGTCGGGGTTGTGAATGAGCAGTTCTTC. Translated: CASSQVGVVNEQFF.

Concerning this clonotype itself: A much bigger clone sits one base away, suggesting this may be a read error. For the CDR3, the DNA is TGTGACAGCAGCTTGACTAGCGGGAGGGCCTCTGAGCAGTTCTTC. It codes for CDSSLTSGRASEQFF. The chain joins TRBV7-2 to TRBJ2-1, with 14 bases identical to TRBD2. CDR1 SGHTA and CDR2 FQGNSA come from the germline V gene. CDR3 length: 15 amino acids.